These 27 T cell receptor beta chains were all obtained from the same sample, sequenced in a study of shared clonotypes between healthy human individuals. Some clones are missing from TCRdb's copy, which holds only in-frame ones; the method was immunoSEQ multiplex PCR. This sample has about 2 million clones, with about 95% found just once. Cells designated naive CD8 were CD45RO-negative and were positively selected for CCR7, with terminally differentiated effector memory CD45RA+ cells excluded. Sequencing was carried out using naive CD8+ T cells sorted from blood. These receptors originate from a man between 18 and 35 years old in good health.

On this clone: Different DNA sequences within this sample yield the same CDR3. The chain employs TRBV27 and TRBJ2-7, with 9 positions matching TRBD1. CDR1 is MNHEY and CDR2 is SMNVEV in the germline V gene (reference sequence). Germline trimming cut 9 bases from V and 4 bases from J; bases unmatched to any gene: 7. The CDR3 has 13 residues. The CDR3 DNA sequence: TGTGCCAGTACCGGGACAGGGTCGTACGAGCAGTACTTC. This codes for CASTGTGSYEQYF.

This clone showed up just once. The CDR3 protein is CASSFWTGYYGPFDQPQHF. The CDR3 coding sequence is TGTGCCAGTAGTTTCTGGACAGGCTATTACGGTCCTTTTGATCAGCCCCAGCATTTT. This chain connects TRBV19 to TRBJ1-5; TRBD1 matches at 7 bases. V was clipped by 5 bases and J by 5 bases; unmatched bases: 21. The CDR3 runs to 19 residues. Looked up from germline, CDR1 is LNHDA and CDR2 is SQIVND (reference sequence).

The chain links TRBV6-5 to TRBJ2-1; possible D gene TRBD1, 6 bases. CDR3 size: 13 residues. From germline, CDR1 is MNHEY and CDR2 SVGAGI. Trimming took off 6 bases at V and 10 bases at J, with 16 bases between the two ends. The CDR3 sequence is CASRFTGQGEQFF. CDR3 coding DNA: TGTGCCAGCAGATTCACAGGGCAGGGCGAGCAGTTCTTC.

V gene TRBV4-1 combines with J gene TRBJ1-2; 7 bases line up with TRBD1. This CDR3 has 14 residues. CDR1 and CDR2 from the germline V gene are MGHRA and YSYEKL. The ends lost 4 bases at V and 3 bases at J; junction bases unmatched: 5. CDR3 region: CASSPPGTDYGYTF. In DNA form, the CDR3 reads TGCGCCAGCAGCCCCCCCGGGACAGACTATGGCTACACCTTC.

Only one count was recorded for this clone. The V and J genes are TRBV5-6 and TRBJ1-5; a weak D match, TRBD1 (5 bases). The CDR3 is 13 residues long. Germline V gene sequence: CDR1 SGHDT, CDR2 YYEEEE. V was cut by 4 bases and J by 3 bases, with 8 bases left in between. CDR3 sequence reads: CASSGGYNQPQHF. CDR3 bases: TGTGCCAGCAGCGGGGGTTACAATCAGCCCCAGCATTTT.

CDR3 protein: CASSLEDGGLGETQYF. The CDR3 DNA follows: TGTGCCAGCAGCCTCGAAGATGGGGGATTGGGGGAGACCCAGTACTTC. This chain links TRBV28 with TRBJ2-5; tentatively, D is TRBD1 or TRBD2 (5 bases each). V was trimmed by 6 bases and J by 5 bases, leaving 22 bases between them. In germline, CDR1 is MDHEN, CDR2 SYDVKM. The CDR3 totals 16 residues.

V gene TRBV5-4 combines with J gene TRBJ1-1; D is ambiguous. Germline-derived CDR1 and CDR2 are SGHNT and YYREEE (reference sequence). V lost 2 bases, J lost 10 bases, and 9 bases lay in between. The CDR3 is 11 residues long. Here the CDR3 DNA reads TGTGCCAGCAGCTTTGCTTTCGGAGCTTTCTTT. Translating it yields CASSFAFGAFF. Full variable domain (missing parts from reference TRBV5-4 and TRBJ1-1): ETGVTQSPTHLIKTRGQQVTLRCSSQSGHNTVSWYQQALGQGPQFIFQYYREEENGRGNFPPRFSGLQFPNYSSELNVNALELDDSALYLCASSFAFGAFFGQGTRLTVV.

The chain couples TRBV10-1 to TRBJ1-1; TRBD1 aligns across 7 bases. From germline, CDR1 is WNHNN and CDR2 SYGVQD (reference sequence). Germline trimming cut 2 bases from V and 4 bases from J; bases unmatched to any gene: 4. The CDR3 has 14 residues. The CDR3 bases are TGCGCCAGCAGTGAGACAGGGGTGAGCACTGAAGCTTTCTTT. Translation: CASSETGVSTEAFF.

In the case of this clone: Different DNA sequences within this sample yield the same CDR3. The genes are TRBV6-5 and TRBJ1-1; D is unclear. From germline, CDR1 is MNHEY and CDR2 SVGAGI. V was trimmed by 2 bases and J by 2 bases, leaving 6 bases between them. The CDR3 spans 13 residues. The DNA for the CDR3 is TGTGCCAGCAGTTACCGATTAAACACTGAAGCTTTCTTT. Its protein is CASSYRLNTEAFF.

The gene calls are TRBV6-5 and TRBJ2-7, with 8 positions matching TRBD2. The CDR3 spans 15 residues. Germline V gene sequence: CDR1 MNHEY, CDR2 SVGAGI. J was trimmed by 0 bases and V by 5 bases; bases with no gene match: 6. The CDR3 coding sequence is TGTGCCAGCAGTCCACTAGCGGACAACTCCTACGAGCAGTACTTC. Its translation: CASSPLADNSYEQYF.

This rearrangement joins TRBV11-2 to TRBJ1-1; 8 positions agree with TRBD1. The CDR3 covers 15 residues. Looked up from germline, CDR1 is SGHAT and CDR2 is FQNNGV. The trim removed 4 bases at V and 1 base at J, leaving 5 bases unmatched. The CDR3 protein is CASSYLTGANTEAFF. The CDR3 DNA is TGTGCCAGCAGCTATTTGACAGGGGCGAACACTGAAGCTTTCTTT.

The chain has TRBV27 and TRBJ1-1, with TRBD1 as a possible D gene (6 bases). The germline V gene encodes CDR1 MNHEY and CDR2 SMNVEV (reference sequence). The germline V and J ends were trimmed by 2 bases and 6 bases, with 10 bases remaining between them. The CDR3 is made up of 13 amino acids. CDR3 residues: CASSLQEGAEAFF. The DNA for the CDR3 is TGTGCCAGCAGTTTACAGGAGGGGGCTGAAGCTTTCTTT.

The CDR3 DNA reads as TGTGCCAGTAGTATGACTAGCGGGGACCAAGAGACCCAGTACTTC. It encodes CASSMTSGDQETQYF. This rearrangement joins TRBV19 to TRBJ2-5, with 11 bases matching TRBD2. CDR3 length: 15 amino acids. V gave up 3 bases and J gave up 0 bases; unmatched junction bases: 0. CDR1 is LNHDA, CDR2 SQIVND, per germline (reference sequence).

The gene calls are TRBV5-1 and TRBJ1-1, with 8 bases that match TRBD1. Germline values: CDR1 SGHRS, CDR2 YFSETQ. V shed 0 bases and J 3 bases; nucleotides not matched to a gene: 4. The CDR3 covers 15 residues. For the CDR3, the DNA is TGCGCCAGCAGCTTGGGGCAGGGGGCACACACTGAAGCTTTCTTT. Amino acids: CASSLGQGAHTEAFF.

The chain combines TRBV5-1 with TRBJ2-7; 7 nucleotides line up with TRBD1. This CDR3 contains 14 residues. V was pared by 4 bases and J by 6 bases, with 10 bases of the junction left unmatched. Germline V lookup: CDR1 SGHRS, CDR2 YFSETQ. The CDR3 DNA reads as TGCGCCAGCAGCCCGTTGGACAGGCCGATCGAGCAGTACTTC. Protein sequence: CASSPLDRPIEQYF.

This rearrangement joins TRBV14 to TRBJ1-2, with 10 bases matching TRBD1. The CDR3 runs to 14 residues. Germline loops: CDR1 SGHDN, CDR2 FVKESK. The V and J ends lost 1 base and 5 bases, in that order; junction bases with no gene match: 1. CDR3 sequence reads: CASSQGTGGYGYTF. Here the CDR3 DNA reads TGTGCCAGCAGCCAAGGGACAGGGGGATATGGCTACACCTTC.

V and J are TRBV7-6 and TRBJ2-5, with D perhaps matching TRBD2 (5 bases). Germline-derived CDR1 and CDR2 are SGHVS and FNYEAQ. The CDR3 is made up of 13 amino acids. V lost 4 bases and J 5 bases, leaving 11 bases between the germline ends. Here the CDR3 reads CASSSDYLETQYF. The CDR3 nucleotides read TGTGCCAGCAGCTCTGACTATCTTGAGACCCAGTACTTC.

The J gene is TRBJ1-2, the V gene TRBV6-6; D is undetermined. The CDR3 contains 12 residues. The germline V and J ends were trimmed by 4 bases and 10 bases, with 13 bases remaining between them. The germline CDR1 and CDR2 sequences are MNHNY and SVGAGI (reference sequence). Written as DNA, the CDR3 is TGTGCCAGCAGTTCTAGGACTGAAGTCTACACCTTC. It encodes CASSSRTEVYTF.

This chain connects TRBV5-4 to TRBJ1-1; 7 bases align to TRBD1. The J segment lost 4 bases and the V segment lost 3 bases, leaving 6 bases of the junction unmatched. The CDR3 length is 14 residues. Germline assignment: CDR1 SGHNT and CDR2 YYREEE (reference sequence). CDR3 sequence (DNA): TGTGCCAGCAGCTCCGACAGGGAAGGCACTGAAGCTTTCTTT. This translates into CASSSDREGTEAFF.

DNA for the CDR3: TGTGCCAGAACTAATCAGGGGTCCTACAATGAGCAGTTCTTC. It is translated as CARTNQGSYNEQFF. The V and J genes are TRBV2 and TRBJ2-1; a possible D gene is TRBD1 (6 bases). The CDR3 is 14 residues long. Germline CDR1 SNHLY, CDR2 FYNNEI. Trimming shortened V by 9 bases and J by 1 base, and 13 bases separated the two germline ends.

The V call is TRBV9, the J call TRBJ1-1, with a tentative D call TRBD1 (6 bases). V dropped 3 bases and J dropped 6 bases, with 12 bases sitting between them. The CDR3 consists of 13 residues. Germline V gene sequence: CDR1 SGDLS, CDR2 YYNGEE. CDR3 sequence (DNA): TGTGCCAGCAGCGGAGAGGGGGTCGCTGAAGCTTTCTTT. This gives the protein CASSGEGVAEAFF. The full variable domain, in which reference TRBV9 and TRBJ1-1 provide the parts outside the CDR3, is DSGVTQTPKHLITATGQRVTLRCSPRSGDLSVYWYQQSLDQGLQFLIQYYNGEERAKGNILERFSAQQFPDLHSELNLSSLELGDSALYFCASSGEGVAEAFFGQGTRLTVV.

This chain uses TRBV29-1 with TRBJ1-2, with TRBD1 matching over 7 bases. The CDR3 has 13 residues. The J segment lost 4 bases and the V segment lost 3 bases, leaving 5 bases of the junction unmatched. The germline CDR1 and CDR2 sequences are SQVTM and ANQGSEA. CDR3 amino acids: CSVDSGDSYGYTF. CDR3 sequence (DNA): TGCAGCGTTGATTCTGGGGACAGCTATGGCTACACCTTC.

J is TRBJ1-1 and V is TRBV7-2, with D hard to call. In germline, CDR1 is SGHTA, CDR2 FQGNSA. The CDR3 loop spans 15 amino acids. V lost 2 bases and J lost 0, with 10 bases in between. Here the CDR3 reads CASSLSPGVNTEAFF. The CDR3 DNA reads TGTGCCAGCAGCTTAAGCCCTGGGGTGAACACTGAAGCTTTCTTT. The full variable domain, its missing parts supplied by reference TRBV7-2 and TRBJ1-1, is GAGVSQSPSNKVTEKGKDVELRCDPISGHTALYWYRQSLGQGLEFLIYFQGNSAPDKSGLPSDRFSAERTGGSVSTLTIQRTQQEDSAVYLCASSLSPGVNTEAFFGQGTRLTVV.

The chain is built from TRBV6-1 and TRBJ1-2; TRBD1 matches 7 bases. V lost 10 bases to trimming and J lost 2 bases; unmatched junction nucleotides: 13. The CDR3 is 15 amino acids. The germline gives CDR1 MNHNS, CDR2 SASEGT. The CDR3 loop reads CAIHHLTTGNYGYTF. The CDR3 DNA is TGTGCCATCCACCATCTGACGACAGGGAACTATGGCTACACCTTC.

The rearrangement joins TRBV18 to TRBJ1-4; D uncertain. Germline CDR1 KGHSH, CDR2 LQKENI. V was trimmed by 6 bases and J by 0 bases, leaving 11 bases between them. The CDR3 loop spans 15 amino acids. The CDR3, as DNA: TGTGCCAGCTCTGCTGACATGACAACTAATGAAAAACTGTTTTTT. This gives the protein CASSADMTTNEKLFF.

This clone was observed once. The chain couples TRBV28 to TRBJ2-2; D assignment may be TRBD1 or TRBD2 (5 bases each). V was shortened by 6 bases and J by 2 bases, with 13 bases between the two germline ends. Per germline, CDR1 MDHEN and CDR2 SYDVKM. This CDR3 is built from 15 residues. CDR3 sequence: CASSPARGNTGELFF. Written as DNA, the CDR3 is TGTGCCAGCAGCCCCGCCCGGGGCAACACCGGGGAGCTGTTTTTT. The full variable domain, in which reference TRBV28 and TRBJ2-2 provide the parts outside the CDR3, is DVKVTQSSRYLVKRTGEKVFLECVQDMDHENMFWYRQDPGLGLRLIYFSYDVKMKEKGDIPEGYSVSREKKERFSLILESASTNQTSMYLCASSPARGNTGELFFGEGSRLTVL.

The CDR3 DNA sequence: TGTGCCAGTAGTTCAGACAGGGACGGCTATGGCTACACCTTC. This translates into CASSSDRDGYGYTF. The rearrangement uses TRBV19 and TRBJ1-2, with 7 bases identical to TRBD1. The length of the CDR3 is 14 residues. Germline CDR1 LNHDA, CDR2 SQIVND (reference sequence). Unmatched junction bases numbered 7, after V lost 5 bases and J lost 4 bases.